This passage covers 27 T cell receptor beta chains from one sample sequenced in a study of OX40 agonist ivuxolimab in advanced cancers. The assay was immunoSEQ multiplex PCR, and TCRdb's table has in-frame clones only and misses some. The data hold about 100,000 clones, with approximately 89% observed a single time. The sequenced sample was CD4+ or CD8+ T cells sorted from blood, obtained in a trial of the OX40 agonist ivuxolimab. The receptor set was obtained from an adult with an advanced solid tumor such as melanoma, head and neck, liver or kidney cancer.

This sequence joins TRBV7-9 and TRBJ2-3, with D possibly TRBD2 on 5 matching bases. Germline V CDR1 and CDR2: SEHNR, FQNEAQ (reference sequence). Deletions cut 8 bases from V and 1 base from J, with 16 bases between. This CDR3 is built from 15 residues. The CDR3 region is CASGGLAGGTDTQYF. For the CDR3, the DNA is TGTGCCAGCGGTGGATTGGCGGGTGGCACAGATACGCAGTATTTT.

This clone has just one count. The chain combines TRBV6-1 with TRBJ1-4, with 10 nucleotides matching TRBD1. Germline values: CDR1 MNHNS, CDR2 SASEGT. Trimming at V came to 4 bases and at J to 8 bases, leaving 10 bases not matched to a gene. The CDR3 runs 16 residues. The CDR3 protein is CASSALPGQGTEKLFF. The CDR3 bases are TGTGCCAGCAGTGCCCTTCCGGGACAGGGGACAGAAAAACTGTTTTTT.

This chain connects TRBV18 to TRBJ1-5, with 7 bases aligning to TRBD1. The V segment lost 3 bases and the J segment 1 base; nucleotides outside the gene matches: 6. There are 16 residues in the CDR3. Looked up from germline, CDR1 is KGHSH and CDR2 is LQKENI. The CDR3 region is CASSPPGGGSNQPQHF. Here the CDR3 DNA reads TGTGCCAGCTCACCCCCAGGGGGGGGGAGCAATCAGCCCCAGCATTTT. Together with reference TRBV18 and TRBJ1-5, the CDR3 gives the full variable domain: NAGVMQNPRHLVRRRGQEARLRCSPMKGHSHVYWYRQLPEEGLKFMVYLQKENIIDESGMPKERFSAEFPKEGPSILRIQQVVRGDSAAYFCASSPPGGGSNQPQHFGDGTRLSIL.

This clone was detected only a few times. DNA for the CDR3: TGTGCCAGGATCCCATCGGACAGTTCCCATGGCTACACCTTC. This codes for CARIPSDSSHGYTF. The rearrangement joins TRBV9 to TRBJ1-2, with a tentative D call TRBD1 (6 bases). The CDR3 runs 14 residues. The V end lost 8 bases, the J end lost 6 bases, and 20 bases lay between the germline ends. The germline CDR1 and CDR2 sequences are SGDLS and YYNGEE. Looking up the rest from reference TRBV9 and TRBJ1-2 gives the full variable domain: DSGVTQTPKHLITATGQRVTLRCSPRSGDLSVYWYQQSLDQGLQFLIQYYNGEERAKGNILERFSAQQFPDLHSELNLSSLELGDSALYFCARIPSDSSHGYTFGSGTRLTVV.

The V call is TRBV6-1, the J call TRBJ2-2; either TRBD1 or TRBD2 may supply D (5 bases each). Per germline, CDR1 MNHNS and CDR2 SASEGT. With 7 bases removed from V and 7 bases from J, the gap between germline ends came to 16 bases. The CDR3 totals 14 residues. This CDR3 is CASMGRGFDGELFF. The CDR3 DNA reads as TGTGCCAGCATGGGACGGGGATTCGACGGGGAGCTGTTTTTT.

This clone was recorded once. The V call is TRBV11-3, the J call TRBJ2-3; 7 nucleotides align to TRBD2. J gave up 2 bases and V 1 base, and 9 bases lay outside the gene matches. The CDR3 covers 17 residues. From germline, CDR1 is SGHNT and CDR2 YENEEA. The CDR3 spells CASSLGLTSQLTDTQYF. CDR3 nucleotide sequence: TGTGCCAGCAGCTTAGGGTTGACTAGCCAGCTCACAGATACGCAGTATTTT.

The chain joins TRBV5-1 to TRBJ1-4, with a tentative D call TRBD1 (6 bases). V gave up 3 bases and J gave up 3 bases, with 12 bases separating them. CDR3 size: 15 residues. Germline CDR1 SGHRS, CDR2 YFSETQ. CDR3 sequence (DNA): TGCGCCAGCAGCTCCAGATCAGGGGCTAATGAAAAACTGTTTTTT. Amino acid sequence: CASSSRSGANEKLFF.

The rearrangement uses TRBV6-5 and TRBJ2-4; D tentatively fits TRBD1 or TRBD2 (5 bases each). The germline V gene encodes CDR1 MNHEY and CDR2 SVGAGI. The CDR3 sequence is 13 residues long. With 11 bases removed from V and 3 bases from J, the gap between germline ends came to 14 bases. CDR3 in amino acids: CAARGPGKNIQYF. For the CDR3, the DNA is TGTGCCGCGAGGGGCCCGGGCAAAAACATTCAGTACTTC.

V is TRBV18 and J is TRBJ2-5, with 13 bases lining up with TRBD2. J was trimmed by 9 bases and V by 3 bases; bases with no gene match: 7. Germline CDR1 KGHSH, CDR2 LQKENI. The CDR3 sequence is 15 residues long. The CDR3: CASSPPGLAGQPQYF. The DNA for the CDR3 is TGTGCCAGCTCACCCCCGGGACTAGCGGGACAGCCCCAGTACTTC.

This chain uses TRBV7-2 with TRBJ2-7; TRBD1 agrees at 9 bases. Germline CDR1 and CDR2: SGHTA and FQGNSA. The CDR3 runs 16 residues. V lost 4 bases to trimming and J lost 3 bases; unmatched junction nucleotides: 10. CDR3 amino acids: CASSSDRGLTIYEQYF. CDR3 in DNA: TGTGCCAGCAGCTCGGACAGGGGATTAACGATCTACGAGCAGTACTTC.

The chain employs TRBV5-1 and TRBJ1-1, with D unclear. CDR1 and CDR2 (germline): SGHRS, YFSETQ. The CDR3 is 12 residues long. Trimming removed 0 bases from V and 10 bases from J, with 10 bases in between. This CDR3 reads CASSLDREVAFF. DNA of the CDR3: TGCGCCAGCAGCTTGGATAGGGAAGTAGCTTTCTTT.

This rearrangement joins TRBV7-3 to TRBJ1-1, with no clear D. V lost 3 bases and J lost 2, with 7 bases in between. From germline, CDR1 is SGHTA and CDR2 FQGTGA. This CDR3 contains 13 residues. CDR3 sequence reads: CASSFGGNTEAFF. The CDR3 nucleotides read TGTGCCAGCAGCTTTGGCGGAAACACTGAAGCTTTCTTT. The whole variable domain, remainder taken from reference TRBV7-3 and TRBJ1-1, is GAGVSQTPSNKVTEKGKYVELRCDPISGHTALYWYRQSLGQGPEFLIYFQGTGAADDSGLPNDRFFAVRPEGSVSTLKIQRTERGDSAVYLCASSFGGNTEAFFGQGTRLTVV.

The chain joins TRBV11-2 to TRBJ2-1; TRBD1 matches at 9 bases. The CDR3 is made up of 15 amino acids. V dropped 5 bases and J dropped 5; count of bases not matched to a gene: 7. Germline V gene sequence: CDR1 SGHAT, CDR2 FQNNGV. CDR3: CASSTTGGGHNEQFF. CDR3 coding DNA: TGTGCCAGCAGCACTACAGGGGGCGGGCACAATGAGCAGTTCTTC.

This sequence joins TRBV5-1 and TRBJ2-7; TRBD1 might be the D (5 bases). Per germline, CDR1 SGHRS and CDR2 YFSETQ. The CDR3 has 14 residues. V was cut by 4 bases and J by 0 bases, with 11 bases left in between. The CDR3 sequence is CASSRTSLSYEQYF. The CDR3 DNA follows: TGCGCCAGCAGCAGGACATCTCTCTCCTACGAGCAGTACTTC.

The chain couples TRBV6-5 to TRBJ2-1; 9 nucleotides match TRBD2. The CDR3 totals 14 residues. With 7 bases clipped from V and 8 bases from J, the junction kept 9 bases outside the gene matches. The germline V gene has CDR1 MNHEY and CDR2 SVGAGI. The CDR3 loop is CASTKRLAVDEQFF. The CDR3 DNA reads TGTGCCAGCACCAAAAGACTAGCGGTCGATGAGCAGTTCTTC.

The chain employs TRBV11-3 and TRBJ2-1; TRBD2 agrees at 9 bases. CDR1 is SGHNT, CDR2 YENEEA, per germline. There are 19 residues in the CDR3. V trimming: 3 bases; J trimming: 8 bases; junction bases outside the gene matches: 20. Here the CDR3 reads CASSLGLGTSWGNGDEQFF. In nucleotides, the CDR3 is TGTGCCAGCAGCTTGGGACTCGGGACTAGCTGGGGCAACGGCGATGAGCAGTTCTTC.

The rearrangement joins TRBV18 to TRBJ2-7; D is ambiguous. V lost 3 bases and J lost 0, with 12 bases in between. The CDR3 length is 15 residues. The germline gives CDR1 KGHSH, CDR2 LQKENI. The CDR3 protein is CASSPSDGISYEQYF. CDR3 nucleotides: TGTGCCAGCTCACCTTCGGACGGTATCTCCTACGAGCAGTACTTC.

The chain links TRBV2 to TRBJ1-5; D is possibly TRBD1 (6 bases). The germline V and J ends were trimmed by 8 bases and 9 bases, with 14 bases remaining between them. Germline V gives CDR1 SNHLY, CDR2 FYNNEI. This CDR3 has 12 amino acids. The CDR3 DNA is TGTGCCAGCGGGGACACTGCACGGCCCCAGCATTTT. This codes for CASGDTARPQHF.

V usage is TRBV19 and J usage is TRBJ2-7; TRBD1 agrees at 8 bases. The CDR3 is made up of 13 amino acids. Unmatched junction bases numbered 6, after V lost 6 bases and J lost 5 bases. CDR1 and CDR2 (germline): LNHDA, SQIVND (reference sequence). CDR3 in amino acids: CASRPGQANEQYF. The CDR3 DNA follows: TGTGCCAGTAGACCGGGACAGGCCAACGAGCAGTACTTC. The full variable domain, rest sourced from reference TRBV19 and TRBJ2-7, is DGGITQSPKYLFRKEGQNVTLSCEQNLNHDAMYWYRQDPGQGLRLIYYSQIVNDFQKGDIAEGYSVSREKKESFPLTVTSAQKNPTAFYLCASRPGQANEQYFGPGTRLTVT.

This chain uses TRBV9 with TRBJ1-5; D unresolved. The CDR3 consists of 12 residues. Trimming pared 3 bases from V and 7 bases from J, leaving 8 bases between. Germline V lookup: CDR1 SGDLS, CDR2 YYNGEE. The CDR3 spells CASSEHQQPQHF. In DNA form, the CDR3 reads TGTGCCAGCAGCGAGCATCAGCAGCCCCAGCATTTT.

The chain recombines TRBV14 with TRBJ1-2, with a possible D match to TRBD1 (5 bases). The CDR3 sequence is 16 residues long. Germline CDR1 reads SGHDN; CDR2 reads FVKESK. The germline V and J ends were trimmed by 0 bases and 4 bases, with 15 bases remaining between them. The CDR3 coding sequence is TGTGCCAGCAGCCAAGATTTCGCCAGGGCGGGCTATGGCTACACCTTC. This sequence encodes CASSQDFARAGYGYTF.

The rearrangement links TRBV7-3 to TRBJ2-2; 10 bases map to TRBD1. J was trimmed by 3 bases and V by 1 base; bases with no gene match: 2. CDR3 length equals 16 residues. Germline CDR1 is SGHTA and CDR2 is FQGTGA. CDR3 nucleotides: TGTGCCAGCAGCTTAAGTGGACAGGGGGACACCGGGGAGCTGTTTTTT. This gives the protein CASSLSGQGDTGELFF.

The chain has TRBV7-9 and TRBJ1-2; tentatively, D is TRBD1 (5 bases). This CDR3 comprises 13 residues. Trimming cost V 0 bases and J 5 bases, with 7 bases left between them. CDR1 and CDR2 from the germline V gene are SEHNR and FQNEAQ (reference sequence). This chain's CDR3 is CASSLAQGYGYTF. The CDR3 coding sequence is TGTGCCAGCAGCTTAGCGCAGGGTTATGGCTACACCTTC.

V and J are TRBV10-2 and TRBJ2-3; TRBD2 matches at 10 bases. Germline V gene sequence: CDR1 WSHSY, CDR2 SAAADI. This CDR3 spans 16 amino acids. J was trimmed by 1 base and V by 4 bases; bases with no gene match: 5. CDR3 residues: CASSVTGTSGTDTQYF. Written as DNA, the CDR3 is TGCGCCAGCAGTGTCACCGGGACTAGCGGCACAGATACGCAGTATTTT.

This clone was seen once. The chain carries TRBV7-3 and TRBJ1-6, with TRBD1 matching over 9 bases. Germline V gene sequence: CDR1 SGHTA, CDR2 FQGTGA. V shed 5 bases and J 9 bases; nucleotides not matched to a gene: 8. The CDR3 is made up of 15 amino acids. The CDR3 region has the DNA TGTGCCAGCAGCCAATCCGGGACAGGGTCTTCACCCCTCCACTTT. Encoded protein: CASSQSGTGSSPLHF.

The sample holds one count of this clone. For the CDR3, the DNA is TGTGCCAGCAGCTTATCCCCGGGTTCCTATAATTCACCCCTCCACTTT. Encoded protein: CASSLSPGSYNSPLHF. The genes are TRBV7-6 and TRBJ1-6; D ambiguous. The CDR3 extends over 16 amino acids. The V end lost 2 bases, the J end lost 1 base, and 9 bases lay between the germline ends. CDR1 and CDR2 (germline): SGHVS, FNYEAQ.

The chain is built from TRBV2 and TRBJ1-2, with D perhaps TRBD1 (5 bases). The CDR3 runs 12 residues. Germline CDR1 is SNHLY and CDR2 is FYNNEI. Trimming shortened V by 5 bases and J by 1 base, and 5 bases separated the two germline ends. The CDR3 DNA sequence: TGTGCCAGCAGTAGGGGTAACTATGGCTACACCTTC. Translating gives CASSRGNYGYTF.